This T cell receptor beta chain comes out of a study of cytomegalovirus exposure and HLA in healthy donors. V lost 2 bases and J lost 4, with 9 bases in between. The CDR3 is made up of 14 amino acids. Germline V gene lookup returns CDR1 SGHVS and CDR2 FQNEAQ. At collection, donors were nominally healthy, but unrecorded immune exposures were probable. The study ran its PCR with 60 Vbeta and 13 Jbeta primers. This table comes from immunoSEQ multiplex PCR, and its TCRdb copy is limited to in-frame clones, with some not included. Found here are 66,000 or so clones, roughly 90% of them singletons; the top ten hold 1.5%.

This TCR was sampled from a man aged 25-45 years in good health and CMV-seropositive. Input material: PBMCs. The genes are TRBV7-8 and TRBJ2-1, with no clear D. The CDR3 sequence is CASSLSVTYNEQFF. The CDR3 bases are TGTGCCAGCAGCTTAAGTGTAACTTACAATGAGCAGTTCTTC.